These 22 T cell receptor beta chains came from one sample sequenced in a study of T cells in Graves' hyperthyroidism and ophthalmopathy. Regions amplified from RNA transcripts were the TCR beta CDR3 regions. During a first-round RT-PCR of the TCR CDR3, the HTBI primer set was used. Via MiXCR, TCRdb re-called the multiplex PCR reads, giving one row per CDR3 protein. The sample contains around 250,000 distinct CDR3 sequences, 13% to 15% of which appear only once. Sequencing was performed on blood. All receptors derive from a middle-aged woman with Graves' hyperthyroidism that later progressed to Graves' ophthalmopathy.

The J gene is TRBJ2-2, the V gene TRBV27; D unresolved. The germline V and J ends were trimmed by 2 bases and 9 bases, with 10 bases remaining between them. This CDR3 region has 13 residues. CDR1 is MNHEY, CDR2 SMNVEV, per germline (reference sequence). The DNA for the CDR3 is TGTGCCAGCAGTTTACTAGAAAGGAGGGAGCTGTTTTTT. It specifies CASSLLERRELFF.

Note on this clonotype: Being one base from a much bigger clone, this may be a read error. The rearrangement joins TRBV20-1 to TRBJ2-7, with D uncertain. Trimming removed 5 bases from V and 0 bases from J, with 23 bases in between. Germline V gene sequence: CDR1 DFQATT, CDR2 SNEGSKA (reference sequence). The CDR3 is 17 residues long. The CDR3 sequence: CSAGATLWGSLSYEQYF. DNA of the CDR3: TGCAGTGCTGGAGCAACTTTGTGGGGATCCCTCTCCTACGAGCAGTACTTC.

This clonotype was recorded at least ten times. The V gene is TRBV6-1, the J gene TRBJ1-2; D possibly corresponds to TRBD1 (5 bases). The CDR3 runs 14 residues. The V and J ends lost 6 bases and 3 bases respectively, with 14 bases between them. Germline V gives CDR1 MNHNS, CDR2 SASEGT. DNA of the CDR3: TGTGCCAGCAGCGTGGTGGGGCGAGACTATGGCTACACCTTC. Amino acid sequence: CASSVVGRDYGYTF.

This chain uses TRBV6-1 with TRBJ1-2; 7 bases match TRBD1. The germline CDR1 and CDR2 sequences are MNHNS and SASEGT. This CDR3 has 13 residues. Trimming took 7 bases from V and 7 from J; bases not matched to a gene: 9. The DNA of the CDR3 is TGTGCCAGCACCTCAGGGGAGGGGGCTGGCTACACCTTC. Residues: CASTSGEGAGYTF.

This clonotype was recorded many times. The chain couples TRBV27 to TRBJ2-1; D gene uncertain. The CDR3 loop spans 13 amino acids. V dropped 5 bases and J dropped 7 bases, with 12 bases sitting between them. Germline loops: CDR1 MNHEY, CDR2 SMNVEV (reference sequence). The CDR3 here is CASSISPSNEQFF. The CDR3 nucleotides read TGTGCCAGCAGTATCTCGCCCTCGAATGAGCAGTTCTTC.

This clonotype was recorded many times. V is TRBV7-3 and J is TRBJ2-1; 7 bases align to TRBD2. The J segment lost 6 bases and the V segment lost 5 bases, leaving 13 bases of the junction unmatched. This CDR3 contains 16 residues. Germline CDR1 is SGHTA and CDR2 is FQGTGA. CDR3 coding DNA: TGTGCCAGCAGCCCCCGGACTAGTGGCGGCTCCAATGAGCAGTTCTTC. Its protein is CASSPRTSGGSNEQFF. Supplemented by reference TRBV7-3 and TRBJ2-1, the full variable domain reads GAGVSQTPSNKVTEKGKYVELRCDPISGHTALYWYRQSLGQGPEFLIYFQGTGAADDSGLPNDRFFAVRPEGSVSTLKIQRTERGDSAVYLCASSPRTSGGSNEQFFGPGTRLTVL.

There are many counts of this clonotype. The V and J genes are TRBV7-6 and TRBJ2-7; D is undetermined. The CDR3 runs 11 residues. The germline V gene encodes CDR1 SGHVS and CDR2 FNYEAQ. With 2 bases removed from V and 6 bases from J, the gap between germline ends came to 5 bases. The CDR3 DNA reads TGTGCCAGCAGCTTAAATGCCGAGCAGTACTTC. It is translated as CASSLNAEQYF.

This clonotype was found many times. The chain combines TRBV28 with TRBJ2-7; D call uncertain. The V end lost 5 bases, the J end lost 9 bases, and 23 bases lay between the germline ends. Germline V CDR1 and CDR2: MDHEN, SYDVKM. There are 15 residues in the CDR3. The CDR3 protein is CASSKPPTPLNGQYF. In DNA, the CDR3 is TGTGCCAGCAGTAAGCCCCCGACTCCGCTTAACGGGCAGTACTTC. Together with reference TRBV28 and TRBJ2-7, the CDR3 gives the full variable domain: DVKVTQSSRYLVKRTGEKVFLECVQDMDHENMFWYRQDPGLGLRLIYFSYDVKMKEKGDIPEGYSVSREKKERFSLILESASTNQTSMYLCASSKPPTPLNGQYFGPGTRLTVT.

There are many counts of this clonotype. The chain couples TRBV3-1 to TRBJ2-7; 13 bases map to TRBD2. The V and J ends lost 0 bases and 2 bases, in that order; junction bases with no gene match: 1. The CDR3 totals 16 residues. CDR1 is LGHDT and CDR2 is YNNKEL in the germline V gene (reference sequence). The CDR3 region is CASSQELAGGPYEQYF. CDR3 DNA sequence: TGTGCCAGCAGCCAAGAACTAGCGGGAGGGCCCTACGAGCAGTACTTC.

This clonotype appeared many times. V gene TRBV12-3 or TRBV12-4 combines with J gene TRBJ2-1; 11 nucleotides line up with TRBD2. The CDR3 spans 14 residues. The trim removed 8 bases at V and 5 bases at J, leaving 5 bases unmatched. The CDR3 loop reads CASAGTSGNNEQFF. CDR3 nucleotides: TGTGCCAGCGCGGGGACTAGCGGCAACAATGAGCAGTTCTTC.

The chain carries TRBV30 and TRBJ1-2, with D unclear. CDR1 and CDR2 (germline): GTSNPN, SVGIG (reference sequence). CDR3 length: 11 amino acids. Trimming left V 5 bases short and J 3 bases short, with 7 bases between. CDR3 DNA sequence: TGTGCCTGGGCCGGGCACTATGGCTACACCTTC. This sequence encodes CAWAGHYGYTF.

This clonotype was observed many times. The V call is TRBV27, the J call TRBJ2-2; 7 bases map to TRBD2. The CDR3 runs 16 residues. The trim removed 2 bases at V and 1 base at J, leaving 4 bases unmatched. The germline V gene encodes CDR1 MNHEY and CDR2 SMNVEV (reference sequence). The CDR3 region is CASSLMGGGNTGELFF. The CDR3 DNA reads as TGTGCCAGCAGTTTAATGGGCGGGGGGAACACCGGGGAGCTGTTTTTT.

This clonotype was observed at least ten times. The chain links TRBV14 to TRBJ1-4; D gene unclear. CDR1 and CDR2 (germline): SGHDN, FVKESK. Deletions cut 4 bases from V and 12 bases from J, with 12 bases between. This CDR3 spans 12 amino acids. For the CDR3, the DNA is TGTGCCAGCAGCCGGGGAAGGTCGGAACTGTTTTTT. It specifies CASSRGRSELFF.

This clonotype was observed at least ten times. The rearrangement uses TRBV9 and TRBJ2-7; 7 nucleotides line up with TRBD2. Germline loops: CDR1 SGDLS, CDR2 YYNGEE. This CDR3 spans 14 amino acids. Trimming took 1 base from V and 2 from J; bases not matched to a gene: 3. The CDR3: CASSVTGTTYEQYF. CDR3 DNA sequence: TGTGCCAGCAGCGTAACCGGGACTACCTACGAGCAGTACTTC.

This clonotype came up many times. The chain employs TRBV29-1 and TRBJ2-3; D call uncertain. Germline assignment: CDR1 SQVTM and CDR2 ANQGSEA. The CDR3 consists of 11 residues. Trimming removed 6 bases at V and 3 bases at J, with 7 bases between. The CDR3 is CSVHFTDTQYF. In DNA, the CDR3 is TGCAGCGTCCACTTTACAGATACGCAGTATTTT.

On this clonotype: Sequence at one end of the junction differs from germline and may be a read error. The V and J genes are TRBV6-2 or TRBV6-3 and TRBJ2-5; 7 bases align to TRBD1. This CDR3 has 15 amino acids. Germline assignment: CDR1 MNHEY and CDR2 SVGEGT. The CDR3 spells CASSRGGRNQEAQYF. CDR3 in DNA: TGTGCCAGCAGTCGAGGGGGCAGAAACCAAGAGGCCCAGTACTTC.

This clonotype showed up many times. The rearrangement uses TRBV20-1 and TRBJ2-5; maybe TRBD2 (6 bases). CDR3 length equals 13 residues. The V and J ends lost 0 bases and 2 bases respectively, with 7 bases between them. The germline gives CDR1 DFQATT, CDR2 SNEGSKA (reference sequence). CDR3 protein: CSAREGTQETQYF. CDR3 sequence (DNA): TGCAGTGCTAGAGAGGGGACTCAAGAGACCCAGTACTTC.

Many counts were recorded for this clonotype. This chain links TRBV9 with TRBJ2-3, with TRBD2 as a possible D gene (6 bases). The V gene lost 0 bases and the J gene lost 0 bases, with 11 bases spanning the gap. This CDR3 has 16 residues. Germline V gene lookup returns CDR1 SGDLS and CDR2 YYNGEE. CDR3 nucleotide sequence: TGTGCCAGCAGCGTAGAGGACTACTCTAGCACAGATACGCAGTATTTT. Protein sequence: CASSVEDYSSTDTQYF.

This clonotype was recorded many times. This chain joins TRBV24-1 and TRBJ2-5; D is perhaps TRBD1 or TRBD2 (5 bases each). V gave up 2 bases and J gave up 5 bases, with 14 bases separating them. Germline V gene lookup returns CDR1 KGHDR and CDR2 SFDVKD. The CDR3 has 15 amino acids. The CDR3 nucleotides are TGTGCCACCAGTGATTCGGGACCGCTATCGGAGACCCAGTACTTC. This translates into CATSDSGPLSETQYF.

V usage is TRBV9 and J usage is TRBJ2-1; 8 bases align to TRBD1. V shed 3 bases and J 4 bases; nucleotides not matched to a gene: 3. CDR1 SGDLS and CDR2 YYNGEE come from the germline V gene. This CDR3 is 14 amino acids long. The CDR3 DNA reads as TGTGCCAGCAGCGGGACAGGGTTGTACAATGAGCAGTTCTTC. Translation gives CASSGTGLYNEQFF.

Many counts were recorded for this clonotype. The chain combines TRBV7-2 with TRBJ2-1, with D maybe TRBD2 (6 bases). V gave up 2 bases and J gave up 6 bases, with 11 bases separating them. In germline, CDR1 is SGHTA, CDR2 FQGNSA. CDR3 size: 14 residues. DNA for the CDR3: TGTGCCAGCAGCTTACCGCGCGGGACCAATGAGCAGTTCTTC. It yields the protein CASSLPRGTNEQFF.

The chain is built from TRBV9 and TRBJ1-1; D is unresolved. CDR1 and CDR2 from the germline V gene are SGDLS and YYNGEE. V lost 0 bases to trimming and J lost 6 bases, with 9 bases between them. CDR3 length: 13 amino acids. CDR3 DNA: TGTGCCAGCAGCGTAGACGGTTACCCTGAAGCTTTCTTT. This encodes CASSVDGYPEAFF.